One sample yielded the 21 T cell receptor beta chains listed below, sequenced in a study of blood T cell repertoires in COVID-19. Clones were read by immunoSEQ multiplex PCR, and TCRdb kept only the in-frame ones, dropping some. The sample includes over 250,000 clones, 70% to 90% of them seen just once. Sequencing was done on a sample of peripheral blood. These receptors were collected from a middle-aged woman who had recovered from COVID-19.

The chain recombines TRBV7-2 with TRBJ2-1; D not resolved. Germline values: CDR1 SGHTA, CDR2 FQGNSA. Trimming pared 0 bases from V and 3 bases from J, leaving 12 bases between. The CDR3 loop spans 16 amino acids. In DNA, the CDR3 is TGTGCCAGCAGCTTAGCGGCTCGACTCGGCTACAATGAGCAGTTCTTC. It encodes CASSLAARLGYNEQFF.

The chain has TRBV9 and TRBJ2-3; perhaps TRBD2 as D (5 bases). Germline V gene lookup returns CDR1 SGDLS and CDR2 YYNGEE. The CDR3 totals 15 residues. V shed 0 bases and J shed 1 base, with 9 bases lying between them. The CDR3 spells CASSVGGSGTDTQYF. Here the CDR3 DNA reads TGTGCCAGCAGCGTAGGTGGTAGCGGCACAGATACGCAGTATTTT.

The gene calls are TRBV7-2 and TRBJ2-5; D is undetermined. V was shortened by 7 bases and J by 5 bases, with 11 bases between the two germline ends. The CDR3 contains 12 residues. CDR1 is SGHTA and CDR2 is FQGNSA in the germline V gene. For the CDR3, the DNA is TGTGCCAGCACCCCGCCCGGGGAGACCCAGTACTTC. This sequence encodes CASTPPGETQYF.

This chain joins TRBV5-6 and TRBJ2-7; perhaps TRBD1 as D (5 bases). V lost 2 bases and J 6 bases, leaving 12 bases between the germline ends. Per the germline V gene, CDR1 is SGHDT and CDR2 is YYEEEE. CDR3 length: 13 amino acids. CDR3 DNA sequence: TGTGCCAGCAGCTTAGACAGTCTCTTCGAGCAGTACTTC. Encoded protein: CASSLDSLFEQYF.

CDR3 residues: CASNKISGANVLTF. CDR3 coding DNA: TGTGCCAGTAATAAAATCTCCGGGGCCAACGTCCTGACTTTC. This chain uses TRBV19 with TRBJ2-6; D gene ambiguous. CDR3 length: 14 residues. V was shortened by 7 bases and J by 4 bases, with 11 bases between the two germline ends. Germline-derived CDR1 and CDR2 are LNHDA and SQIVND (reference sequence).

V and J are TRBV5-6 and TRBJ1-2; TRBD1 matches 7 bases. This CDR3 region has 12 residues. CDR1 and CDR2 (germline): SGHDT, YYEEEE. With 4 bases clipped from V and 5 bases from J, the junction kept 2 bases outside the gene matches. CDR3 amino acids: CASSLQGYGYTF. CDR3 sequence (DNA): TGTGCCAGCAGCCTACAGGGGTATGGCTACACCTTC.

Of note for this clone: At one of its ends the junction is not consistent with the germline gene, which may arise from a read error. The genes are TRBV2 and TRBJ2-1; 15 nucleotides align to TRBD2. The germline gives CDR1 SNHLY, CDR2 FYNNEI. The CDR3 is 16 amino acids. CDR3 DNA sequence: TGTGCCAGCAGCCCGTCGGGGTTTGGACTAGCGGGAGGGTCGATCTTC. Amino acid sequence: CASSPSGFGLAGGSIF.

This clone was counted a few times. The genes are TRBV27 and TRBJ1-3; the D is unclear. Per the germline V gene, CDR1 is MNHEY and CDR2 is SMNVEV (reference sequence). V lost 6 bases and J lost 4, with 13 bases in between. The length of the CDR3 is 14 residues. The CDR3 DNA reads as TGTGCCAGCAGGCAGGCCGTCTCGGGAAACACCATATATTTT. Translating it yields CASRQAVSGNTIYF.

With respect to this clone: Different DNA sequences within this sample yield the same CDR3. The DNA of the CDR3 is TGTGCCAGCAGCCCGGACACTAACTATGGCTACACCTTC. Amino acid sequence: CASSPDTNYGYTF. V is TRBV9 and J is TRBJ1-2, with D possibly matching TRBD1 (5 bases). V was pared by 4 bases and J by 0 bases, with 7 bases between. The V gene's germline CDR1 is SGDLS and CDR2 YYNGEE. This CDR3 region has 13 residues.

The chain has TRBV24-1 and TRBJ2-2; D is ambiguous. Trimming pared 1 base from V and 0 bases from J, leaving 8 bases between. Germline CDR1 reads KGHDR; CDR2 reads SFDVKD. The CDR3 length is 16 residues. The CDR3, as DNA: TGTGCCACCAGTGATTTTCCCCCAGCGAACACCGGGGAGCTGTTTTTT. As protein: CATSDFPPANTGELFF.

This chain joins TRBV7-8 and TRBJ2-1; tentative D call: TRBD1 (5 bases). This CDR3 region has 16 residues. Germline loops: CDR1 SGHVS, CDR2 FQNEAQ. The ends were cut back, 5 bases at V and 10 bases at J, with 24 bases in the middle. CDR3 amino acids: CASSPPRRGALGEQFF. In nucleotides, the CDR3 is TGTGCCAGCAGCCCGCCCCGGCGTGGGGCGCTTGGGGAGCAGTTCTTC.

This chain connects TRBV3-1 (or the pseudogene TRBV3-2) to TRBJ1-2; D perhaps matches TRBD1 (6 bases). CDR1 and CDR2 from the germline V gene are LGHDT and YNNKEL (reference sequence). V was shortened by 3 bases and J by 4 bases, with 15 bases between the two germline ends. The CDR3 is 15 residues long. CDR3 sequence (DNA): TGTGCCAGCAGCCAGGGGGCGAGTATGGGCTATGGCTACACCTTC. Translation gives CASSQGASMGYGYTF.

The genes are TRBV5-4 and TRBJ2-2; 7 positions match TRBD1. J lost 4 bases, V lost 4 bases, and 13 bases had no gene match. The CDR3 extends over 17 amino acids. The germline gives CDR1 SGHNT, CDR2 YYREEE (reference sequence). This CDR3 is CASSDPRQGVGTGELFF. The CDR3 DNA is TGTGCCAGCAGCGACCCCCGACAGGGCGTCGGCACCGGGGAGCTGTTTTTT.

V usage is TRBV12-3 or TRBV12-4 and J usage is TRBJ1-2; a possible D gene is TRBD1 (5 bases). The CDR3 runs 12 residues. With 4 bases removed from V and 7 bases from J, the gap between germline ends came to 10 bases. This CDR3 reads CASSWGEGGYTF. CDR3 in DNA: TGTGCCAGCAGTTGGGGGGAAGGTGGCTACACCTTC.

The rearrangement links TRBV19 to TRBJ2-7, with 9 positions matching TRBD1. The CDR3 spans 16 residues. Germline V gene data show CDR1 as LNHDA and CDR2 as SQIVND (reference sequence). Germline trimming cut 6 bases from V and 2 bases from J; bases unmatched to any gene: 11. The DNA of the CDR3 is TGTGCCAGTAGCTCCCTGGGACAGGGTTTCCCCTACGAGCAGTACTTC. This encodes CASSSLGQGFPYEQYF.

This sequence joins TRBV5-6 and TRBJ1-5, with D maybe TRBD1 (5 bases). Germline loops: CDR1 SGHDT, CDR2 YYEEEE. V lost 3 bases to trimming and J lost 6 bases, with 16 bases between them. The CDR3 length is 15 residues. Written as DNA, the CDR3 is TGTGCCAGCAGCTCCTTTCCCCGGGGGAGTCAGCCCCAGCATTTT. Amino acid sequence: CASSSFPRGSQPQHF. Filled out from reference TRBV5-6 and TRBJ1-5, the complete variable domain reads DAGVTQSPTHLIKTRGQQVTLRCSPKSGHDTVSWYQQALGQGPQFIFQYYEEEERQRGNFPDRFSGHQFPNYSSELNVNALLLGDSALYLCASSSFPRGSQPQHFGDGTRLSIL.

The V call is TRBV11-2, the J call TRBJ1-1; 7 bases are shared with TRBD1. This CDR3 comprises 16 residues. The V segment lost 0 bases and the J segment 3 bases; nucleotides outside the gene matches: 7. Germline values: CDR1 SGHAT, CDR2 FQNNGV. The CDR3 loop reads CASSLDLVRGDTEAFF. DNA of the CDR3: TGTGCCAGCAGCTTAGATCTGGTCAGGGGGGACACTGAAGCTTTCTTT. Variable domain in full (rest from reference TRBV11-2 and TRBJ1-1): EAGVAQSPRYKIIEKRQSVAFWCNPISGHATLYWYQQILGQGPKLLIQFQNNGVVDDSQLPKDRFSAERLKGVDSTLKIQPAKLEDSAVYLCASSLDLVRGDTEAFFGQGTRLTVV.

A note on this clone: One end of the junction does not line up with germline, which may come from a read error. The J gene is TRBJ2-2, the V gene TRBV7-7; a possible D gene is TRBD1 (7 bases). The germline CDR1 and CDR2 sequences are SSHAT and FNYEAQ (reference sequence). CDR3 length equals 16 residues. CDR3 amino acids: CASSLGRGASTGELFF. The CDR3 DNA reads as TGTGCTAGCAGCTTAGGCAGGGGGGCCAGTACCGGGGAGCTGTTTTTT.

The chain uses TRBV3-1 (or the pseudogene TRBV3-2) and TRBJ1-1; 8 positions match TRBD1. V was clipped by 4 bases and J by 7 bases; unmatched bases: 5. The germline CDR1 and CDR2 sequences are LGHDT and YNNKEL (reference sequence). This CDR3 has 13 amino acids. CDR3 amino acids: CASSLTGAGEAFF. CDR3 coding DNA: TGTGCCAGCAGCCTGACAGGGGCGGGTGAAGCTTTCTTT.

The count of this clone is one. The V and J genes are TRBV6-4 and TRBJ1-2; TRBD1 aligns across 9 bases. The V gene end was trimmed by 6 bases and the J gene end by 5 bases; junction bases not matched to a gene: 7. This CDR3 has 14 amino acids. Germline-derived CDR1 and CDR2 are MRHNA and SNTAGT. Here the CDR3 reads CASRSGQGRYGYTF. The CDR3 nucleotides are TGTGCCAGCAGATCGGGACAGGGACGGTATGGCTACACCTTC.

This chain links TRBV6-6 with TRBJ2-1; 9 nucleotides match TRBD2. CDR1 MNHNY and CDR2 SVGAGI come from the germline V gene (reference sequence). This CDR3 is 15 amino acids long. J was trimmed by 4 bases and V by 6 bases; bases with no gene match: 7. The CDR3 nucleotides are TGTGCCAGCAGCCCACTAGCGGGTTGGTACAATGAGCAGTTCTTC. It translates to CASSPLAGWYNEQFF.